This T cell receptor beta chain came from a study of T cell clusters in autoimmune cytopenias. Multiplex touch-down PCR amplified TRB using TRB-A and TRB-B pools in one tube. With the multiplex PCR reads reprocessed, TCRdb shows one record per CDR3 protein and no DNA. This table holds around 5,700 distinct CDR3 sequences. Tens of thousands of genome equivalents of blood DNA were amplified for TRB. This CDR3 has 14 amino acids. CDR1 is MNHNS, CDR2 SASEGT, per germline. The material sequenced was peripheral blood. The TCR comes from a human donor with an autoimmune cytopenia or autoimmune hepatitis (not recorded which). V usage is TRBV6-1 and J usage is TRBJ2-7. CDR3: CASSEIGPYYEQYF.